One sample yielded the 2 T cell receptor beta chains listed below, sequenced in a study of glioma-infiltrating T cells. Using RNA template, CDR3s of TCR alpha and beta were amplified with iRepertoire arm-PCR. TCRdb re-called the multiplex PCR reads with MiXCR, one entry per CDR3 protein. The repertoire consists of 150,000 to 200,000 distinct CDR3 sequences, with over 25% occurring once and the leading ten covering about 19%. The specimen sequenced was glioma tissue, nonneoplastic brain tissue, or PBMCs (not recorded which). The receptors shown here come from a human donor with low-grade glioma or glioblastoma, undergoing nonglioma brain surgery, or in good health (not recorded which).

This chain joins TRBV28 and TRBJ1-4; D unresolved. The CDR3 spans 13 residues. The V end lost 9 bases, the J end lost 3 bases, and 11 bases lay between the germline ends. Germline loops: CDR1 MDHEN, CDR2 SYDVKM. Here the CDR3 DNA reads TGTGCCAGTAGGGCAGAGTCTAATGAAAAACTGTTTTTT. Its protein is CASRAESNEKLFF.

This clonotype turned up a few times. The chain carries TRBV19 and TRBJ2-1, with TRBD2 matching over 7 bases. Looked up from germline, CDR1 is LNHDA and CDR2 is SQIVND (reference sequence). The CDR3 is 13 residues long. Trimming removed 4 bases from V and 8 bases from J; junction bases left unmatched: 5. The CDR3 DNA is TGTGCCAGTAGTACCTACGGACTAGATGAGCAGTTCTTC. The encoded protein is CASSTYGLDEQFF. The variable domain in full, with the rest retrieved from reference TRBV19 and TRBJ2-1, is DGGITQSPKYLFRKEGQNVTLSCEQNLNHDAMYWYRQDPGQGLRLIYYSQIVNDFQKGDIAEGYSVSREKKESFPLTVTSAQKNPTAFYLCASSTYGLDEQFFGPGTRLTVL.